These 25 T cell receptor beta chains were all obtained from the same sample, sequenced in a study of cytomegalovirus exposure and HLA in healthy donors. PCR was performed using 60 Vbeta and 13 Jbeta primers. Clones were read by immunoSEQ multiplex PCR, and TCRdb kept only the in-frame ones, dropping some. The table records some 150,000 clones, 50% to 75% of them present only once. Sequencing was carried out using PBMCs. All receptors come from a middle-aged woman in good health and CMV-seronegative.

The chain joins TRBV27 to TRBJ1-1; 8 nucleotides align to TRBD1. The germline gives CDR1 MNHEY, CDR2 SMNVEV (reference sequence). This CDR3 has 14 residues. The V gene end was trimmed by 4 bases and the J gene end by 3 bases; junction bases not matched to a gene: 4. As DNA, the CDR3 is TGTGCCAGCAGTTCCAGGGGGCCAGACACTGAAGCTTTCTTT. Amino acid sequence: CASSSRGPDTEAFF.

This clone appeared a few times. V gene TRBV5-6 combines with J gene TRBJ2-3; D is unclear. The length of the CDR3 is 15 residues. V was pared by 1 base and J by 1 base, with 10 bases between. Germline CDR1 SGHDT, CDR2 YYEEEE. The CDR3 region has the DNA TGTGCCAGCAGCTTGCGGTATCTAGGCACAGATACGCAGTATTTT. It is translated as CASSLRYLGTDTQYF.

This clone showed up just a few times. This chain uses TRBV18 with TRBJ1-1, with TRBD1 matching over 11 bases. Germline V gene data show CDR1 as KGHSH and CDR2 as LQKENI. The CDR3 spans 18 residues. Losses at the gene ends were 5 bases for V and 3 bases for J; bases not matched to a gene: 14. CDR3 sequence: CASSKPGQGAWLDTEAFF. Here the CDR3 DNA reads TGTGCCAGCTCAAAACCCGGACAGGGGGCATGGTTGGACACTGAAGCTTTCTTT.

The genes are TRBV6-5 and TRBJ2-7; 8 bases agree with TRBD1. There are 12 residues in the CDR3. The V gene end was trimmed by 6 bases and the J gene end by 2 bases; junction bases not matched to a gene: 0. Germline loops: CDR1 MNHEY, CDR2 SVGAGI. This chain's CDR3 is CASRTGAYEQYF. CDR3 in DNA: TGTGCCAGCAGGACAGGGGCCTACGAGCAGTACTTC.

In DNA, the CDR3 is TGCAGCGTCGGGGGGGGGCCCGGAGGCTACACCTTC. Translation: CSVGGGPGGYTF. This chain connects TRBV29-1 to TRBJ1-2, with TRBD1 as a possible D gene (6 bases). Germline V CDR1 and CDR2: SQVTM, ANQGSEA. The CDR3 spans 12 residues. Trimming stripped 6 bases from V and 8 bases from J, with 16 bases between.

The chain joins TRBV2 to TRBJ1-5, with D perhaps TRBD1 (5 bases). The CDR3 loop spans 15 amino acids. The V and J ends lost 4 bases and 3 bases respectively, with 13 bases between them. Germline V gene data show CDR1 as SNHLY and CDR2 as FYNNEI. The CDR3, as DNA: TGTGCCAGCAGTGGGGAGGGGATTGCCAATCAGCCCCAGCATTTT. It translates to CASSGEGIANQPQHF. Based on the CDR3 plus reference TRBV2 and TRBJ1-5, the full variable domain is EPEVTQTPSHQVTQMGQEVILRCVPISNHLYFYWYRQILGQKVEFLVSFYNNEISEKSEIFDDQFSVERPDGSNFTLKIRSTKLEDSAMYFCASSGEGIANQPQHFGDGTRLSIL.

The rearrangement uses TRBV5-1 and TRBJ1-2, with 8 bases matching TRBD1. This CDR3 has 17 amino acids. CDR1 is SGHRS, CDR2 YFSETQ, per germline. The J segment lost 0 bases and the V segment lost 3 bases, leaving 10 bases of the junction unmatched. The DNA for the CDR3 is TGCGCCAGCAGCTCGGGCGGACAGGGTACCGCTAACTATGGCTACACCTTC. This encodes CASSSGGQGTANYGYTF.

The chain joins TRBV4-1 to TRBJ2-5; tentatively, D is TRBD1 (6 bases). The CDR3 spans 17 residues. Germline loops: CDR1 MGHRA, CDR2 YSYEKL. The V end was cut by 0 bases, the J end by 2 bases, with 16 bases between. The DNA for the CDR3 is TGCGCCAGCAGCCAAGAGGGGGCGAGGGTGCCTCAAGAGACCCAGTACTTC. It is translated as CASSQEGARVPQETQYF.

The J gene is TRBJ2-1, the V gene TRBV27; the D gene is possibly TRBD2 (5 bases). Germline assignment: CDR1 MNHEY and CDR2 SMNVEV (reference sequence). Trimming left V 4 bases short and J 0 bases short, with 10 bases between. The CDR3 runs to 15 residues. The CDR3 DNA is TGTGCCAGCAGTTCAGGTGACTACTCCTACAATGAGCAGTTCTTC. It encodes CASSSGDYSYNEQFF.

The genes are TRBV2 and TRBJ1-1, with a possible D match to TRBD1 (5 bases). V dropped 7 bases and J dropped 9 bases, with 24 bases sitting between them. Germline CDR1 is SNHLY and CDR2 is FYNNEI. The CDR3 has 15 residues. This chain's CDR3 is CASKEPGGYNTKAFF. Written as DNA, the CDR3 is TGTGCCAGCAAAGAACCGGGGGGATATAATACTAAAGCTTTCTTT.

This sequence joins TRBV7-8 and TRBJ1-2; D remains unclear. The CDR3 is 15 residues long. V gave up 1 base and J gave up 4 bases, with 13 bases separating them. The germline CDR1 and CDR2 sequences are SGHVS and FQNEAQ. CDR3 residues: CASSLERAAGYGYTF. The CDR3, as DNA: TGTGCCAGCAGCTTAGAGAGGGCCGCCGGCTATGGCTACACCTTC.

V usage is TRBV4-2 and J usage is TRBJ1-5, with 9 positions matching TRBD1. Germline values: CDR1 LGHNA, CDR2 YNFKEQ. The CDR3 is made up of 15 amino acids. The ends lost 1 base at V and 6 bases at J; junction bases unmatched: 4. The CDR3 DNA is TGTGCCAGCAGCCAAGGGACAGGGGAGAGTCAGCCCCAGCATTTT. It codes for CASSQGTGESQPQHF.

This clone was counted a single time. The rearrangement uses TRBV7-9 and TRBJ1-2, with D uncertain. CDR1 and CDR2 (germline): SEHNR, FQNEAQ (reference sequence). The CDR3 totals 14 residues. V shed 5 bases and J shed 4 bases, with 14 bases lying between them. DNA for the CDR3: TGTGCCAGCAGCCAAGGAAAGGGAGCCTATGGCTACACCTTC. Translating gives CASSQGKGAYGYTF.

The rearrangement links TRBV29-1 to TRBJ1-1; 8 nucleotides agree with TRBD1. The trim removed 5 bases at V and 3 bases at J, leaving 11 bases unmatched. Germline V CDR1 and CDR2: SQVTM, ANQGSEA. The CDR3 length is 15 residues. In DNA, the CDR3 is TGCAGCGTTATACCTGTGGCGACAGGGGACACTGAAGCTTTCTTT. Amino acid sequence: CSVIPVATGDTEAFF.

The chain couples TRBV7-6 to TRBJ1-1; unclear D gene. The CDR3 covers 17 residues. CDR1 is SGHVS and CDR2 is FNYEAQ in the germline V gene. V lost 1 base and J 6 bases, leaving 21 bases between the germline ends. The CDR3 is CASSLEGGGSGVAEAFF. The CDR3 DNA sequence: TGTGCCAGCAGCTTAGAAGGTGGCGGGTCCGGGGTCGCTGAAGCTTTCTTT.

The chain's CDR3 is CASSLGTGPNTEAFF. As DNA, the CDR3 is TGTGCCAGCAGCTTGGGGACAGGTCCGAACACTGAAGCTTTCTTT. The V and J genes are TRBV7-9 and TRBJ1-1, with 8 bases fitting TRBD1. Germline V gene sequence: CDR1 SEHNR, CDR2 FQNEAQ (reference sequence). This CDR3 comprises 15 residues. The J segment lost 1 base and the V segment lost 3 bases, leaving 4 bases of the junction unmatched.

The V gene is TRBV4-1, the J gene TRBJ2-2; TRBD1 agrees at 7 bases. This CDR3 comprises 17 residues. Germline V lookup: CDR1 MGHRA, CDR2 YSYEKL. V lost 3 bases and J lost 3; bases outside the gene matches: 10. The CDR3, as DNA: TGCGCCAGCAGCCAGGGTCCTAGGGGGCCAGACACCGGGGAGCTGTTTTTT. Encoded protein: CASSQGPRGPDTGELFF.

The V gene is TRBV5-1, the J gene TRBJ1-1; maybe TRBD1 (6 bases). From germline, CDR1 is SGHRS and CDR2 YFSETQ. V was pared by 0 bases and J by 8 bases, with 11 bases between. The CDR3 has 13 amino acids. As DNA, the CDR3 is TGCGCCAGCAGCTTGGCAGGGGCAGCGGAAGCTTTCTTT. Amino acids: CASSLAGAAEAFF.

This clone was observed a handful of times. V and J are TRBV10-3 and TRBJ2-7; no definite D call. Germline CDR1 ENHRY, CDR2 SYGVKD. This CDR3 is built from 12 residues. Trimming shortened V by 6 bases and J by 7 bases, and 13 bases separated the two germline ends. The CDR3 spells CAISQTVFEQYF. CDR3 DNA: TGTGCCATCAGCCAAACAGTCTTTGAGCAGTACTTC.

The chain couples TRBV7-9 to TRBJ2-6; D call uncertain. Germline values: CDR1 SEHNR, CDR2 FQNEAQ (reference sequence). Deletions cut 5 bases from V and 2 bases from J, with 4 bases between. The CDR3 has 13 amino acids. CDR3: CASSRAGANVLTF. As DNA, the CDR3 is TGTGCCAGCAGCCGAGCTGGGGCCAACGTCCTGACTTTC.

The chain carries TRBV10-3 and TRBJ2-5; 8 nucleotides align to TRBD2. Trimming took 6 bases from V and 7 from J; bases not matched to a gene: 4. The CDR3 length is 12 residues. The germline V gene encodes CDR1 ENHRY and CDR2 SYGVKD. Written as DNA, the CDR3 is TGTGCCATCAGCGGGACTAGGGGGACCCAGTACTTC. Residues: CAISGTRGTQYF.

DNA for the CDR3: TGTGCCAGTAGGGAGTCGAGCTCCTATAATTCACCCCTCCACTTT. Translating it yields CASRESSSYNSPLHF. The rearrangement joins TRBV6-6 to TRBJ1-6; D ambiguous. CDR1 and CDR2 (germline): MNHNY, SVGAGI (reference sequence). The CDR3 has 15 amino acids. With 9 bases removed from V and 0 bases from J, the gap between germline ends came to 12 bases.

The rearrangement uses TRBV2 and TRBJ1-5; unclear D gene. The V gene lost 0 bases and the J gene lost 4 bases, with 4 bases spanning the gap. Germline assignment: CDR1 SNHLY and CDR2 FYNNEI. This CDR3 has 13 residues. The CDR3 protein is CASSEAENQPQHF. DNA of the CDR3: TGTGCCAGCAGTGAAGCCGAGAATCAGCCCCAGCATTTT.

The chain employs TRBV6-5 and TRBJ2-2, with a possible D match to TRBD2 (5 bases). This CDR3 is built from 14 residues. V was pared by 0 bases and J by 6 bases, with 8 bases between. Germline-derived CDR1 and CDR2 are MNHEY and SVGAGI. CDR3 DNA: TGTGCCAGCAGTTACTCTACCGGGGCCGGGGAGCTGTTTTTT. Its protein product is CASSYSTGAGELFF.

This clone was seen once. The chain links TRBV9 to TRBJ1-3, with unresolved D. The CDR3 loop spans 15 amino acids. V lost 0 bases to trimming and J lost 0 bases, with 7 bases between them. In germline, CDR1 is SGDLS, CDR2 YYNGEE. CDR3 region: CASSVGAYSGNTIYF. The CDR3, as DNA: TGTGCCAGCAGCGTAGGGGCCTACTCTGGAAACACCATATATTTT.